Presented here are 26 T cell receptor beta chains from one specimen sequenced in a study of blood T cell repertoires in COVID-19. Profiled with immunoSEQ multiplex PCR; TCRdb holds only in-frame clones, not every one. This sample carries over 200,000 clones, about 90% of them seen once, and the ten largest clones take 1.5% to 2%. The sample consisted of peripheral blood. These receptors came from a man between 40 and 49 years old with active or convalescent COVID-19.

In regard to this clone: At one boundary the junction diverges from the germline segment, which might be a read error. This chain joins TRBV3-1 (or the pseudogene TRBV3-2) and TRBJ2-1; TRBD1 matches 8 bases. This CDR3 has 17 residues. In germline, CDR1 is LGHDT, CDR2 YNNKEL (reference sequence). This chain's CDR3 is CASNQDTGTGNYNEQFF. The CDR3, as DNA: TGTGCCAGCAACCAAGATACCGGGACAGGTAACTACAATGAGCAGTTCTTC.

The rearrangement joins TRBV28 to TRBJ2-1; D might be TRBD2 (6 bases). Trimming removed 4 bases at V and 7 bases at J, with 11 bases between. The length of the CDR3 is 13 residues. CDR1 MDHEN and CDR2 SYDVKM come from the germline V gene. CDR3 nucleotides: TGTGCCAGCAGTTCCCCAGGGAGGAATGAGCAGTTCTTC. As protein: CASSSPGRNEQFF.

DNA for the CDR3: TGCGCCAGCAGCCAAGATCCACAGGGGACAGATACGCAGTATTTT. This translates into CASSQDPQGTDTQYF. The genes are TRBV4-1 and TRBJ2-3; 7 nucleotides line up with TRBD1. After removal of 0 bases from V and 3 bases from J, the junction contained 3 bases not matched to a gene. Germline V gene lookup returns CDR1 MGHRA and CDR2 YSYEKL. The length of the CDR3 is 15 residues.

The genes are TRBV28 and TRBJ1-6; tentatively, D is TRBD1 (5 bases). V dropped 10 bases and J dropped 10 bases, with 23 bases sitting between them. The CDR3 covers 15 residues. CDR1 is MDHEN, CDR2 SYDVKM, per germline. In DNA, the CDR3 is TGTGCCACCCACCCCCGGGCGGGGGAAAGATCACCCCTCCACTTT. It is translated as CATHPRAGERSPLHF.

V is TRBV28 and J is TRBJ1-1, with 12 bases that match TRBD1. The germline V gene encodes CDR1 MDHEN and CDR2 SYDVKM. V lost 1 base and J lost 4; bases outside the gene matches: 7. The CDR3 sequence is 17 residues long. This CDR3 is CASSLSGTGGSVTEAFF. Here the CDR3 DNA reads TGTGCCAGCAGTTTATCGGGGACAGGGGGCTCGGTCACTGAAGCTTTCTTT.

The chain recombines TRBV19 with TRBJ1-1; 12 nucleotides agree with TRBD1. The CDR3 has 17 residues. CDR1 is LNHDA and CDR2 is SQIVND in the germline V gene (reference sequence). V dropped 4 bases and J dropped 6; count of bases not matched to a gene: 12. CDR3 in amino acids: CASSNPRDRGRWSEAFF. The CDR3 coding sequence is TGTGCCAGTAGTAACCCTCGGGACAGGGGGCGCTGGTCTGAAGCTTTCTTT.

The chain employs TRBV5-6 and TRBJ2-2; tentatively, D is TRBD2 (6 bases). The CDR3 covers 17 residues. The germline gives CDR1 SGHDT, CDR2 YYEEEE. The V end was cut by 0 bases, the J end by 1 base, with 13 bases between. CDR3 protein: CASSLGLLARNTGELFF. The CDR3 DNA sequence: TGTGCCAGCAGCTTGGGTTTGCTAGCGCGGAACACCGGGGAGCTGTTTTTT.

The chain links TRBV30 to TRBJ1-5; tentatively, D is TRBD1 (6 bases). The CDR3 spans 17 residues. With 1 base removed from V and 4 bases from J, the gap between germline ends came to 20 bases. CDR1 and CDR2 (germline): GTSNPN, SVGIG (reference sequence). CDR3 loop: CAWSDRTVASVNQPQHF. The CDR3 DNA reads as TGTGCCTGGAGTGACAGGACAGTGGCTTCGGTAAATCAGCCCCAGCATTTT.

The chain couples TRBV6-5 to TRBJ1-1; the match to TRBD1 covers 9 bases. The CDR3 consists of 16 residues. Germline V CDR1 and CDR2: MNHEY, SVGAGI. Trimming cost V 2 bases and J 1 base; bases outside gene matches: 5. The chain's CDR3 is CASSYGDRVRNTEAFF. In DNA, the CDR3 is TGTGCCAGCAGTTACGGGGACAGGGTAAGGAACACTGAAGCTTTCTTT.

This clone was recorded only once. This chain uses TRBV28 with TRBJ1-1; D unclear. This CDR3 contains 15 residues. Deletions cut 2 bases from V and 3 bases from J, with 13 bases between. Germline V gives CDR1 MDHEN, CDR2 SYDVKM. Here the CDR3 reads CASSLMGSGYTEAFF. DNA for the CDR3: TGTGCCAGCAGTTTAATGGGGTCGGGGTACACTGAAGCTTTCTTT.

The gene calls are TRBV28 and TRBJ2-7, with 7 positions matching TRBD1. Per germline, CDR1 MDHEN and CDR2 SYDVKM. The CDR3 totals 11 residues. With V trimmed by 5 bases and J by 6 bases, 1 base remained unmatched. This chain's CDR3 is CASSRDSEQYF. For the CDR3, the DNA is TGTGCCAGCAGTAGGGACAGCGAGCAGTACTTC.

This chain joins TRBV9 and TRBJ2-3, with 8 nucleotides matching TRBD2. Germline loops: CDR1 SGDLS, CDR2 YYNGEE. With 3 bases clipped from V and 0 bases from J, the junction kept 3 bases outside the gene matches. The length of the CDR3 is 15 residues. This CDR3 reads CASSGGGFSTDTQYF. In DNA, the CDR3 is TGTGCCAGCAGCGGCGGGGGGTTTAGCACAGATACGCAGTATTTT.

On this clone itself: Other DNA sequences in the same sample also yield this CDR3. The rearrangement uses TRBV6-5 and TRBJ1-2, with a weak D call TRBD1 (5 bases). V lost 5 bases, J lost 8 bases, and 12 bases lay in between. Germline-derived CDR1 and CDR2 are MNHEY and SVGAGI. This CDR3 is built from 12 residues. The CDR3 loop is CASSRGGYGYTF. DNA for the CDR3: TGTGCCAGCAGTCGCGGGGGATACGGCTACACCTTC.

The gene calls are TRBV29-1 and TRBJ2-7, with 11 bases aligning to TRBD2. The germline CDR1 and CDR2 sequences are SQVTM and ANQGSEA. The ends lost 7 bases at V and 1 base at J; junction bases unmatched: 9. This CDR3 spans 15 amino acids. The CDR3 is CSARLAGMLSYEQYF. The CDR3, as DNA: TGCAGCGCTCGACTAGCGGGAATGCTATCCTACGAGCAGTACTTC.

The V call is TRBV7-2, the J call TRBJ1-3; TRBD1 agrees at 11 bases. CDR1 and CDR2 (germline): SGHTA, FQGNSA. The CDR3 is 15 residues long. Trimming cost V 5 bases and J 3 bases; bases outside gene matches: 3. The CDR3 nucleotides read TGTGCCAGCAGCCCGGACAGGGGGCTTGGAAACACCATATATTTT. This sequence encodes CASSPDRGLGNTIYF.

The chain recombines TRBV5-6 with TRBJ1-2; TRBD1 matches at 9 bases. Looked up from germline, CDR1 is SGHDT and CDR2 is YYEEEE. The CDR3 loop spans 15 amino acids. The V gene end was trimmed by 0 bases and the J gene end by 3 bases; junction bases not matched to a gene: 3. The CDR3, as DNA: TGTGCCAGCAGCTTGGGGACAGGGGATGACTATGGCTACACCTTC. Translation: CASSLGTGDDYGYTF.

V gene TRBV30 combines with J gene TRBJ1-1; D unresolved. Germline CDR1 reads GTSNPN; CDR2 reads SVGIG (reference sequence). This CDR3 is built from 15 residues. With 7 bases removed from V and 0 bases from J, the gap between germline ends came to 18 bases. The CDR3, as DNA: TGTGCCTCATCCCCTGAGGGATTTATGAACACTGAAGCTTTCTTT. Encoded protein: CASSPEGFMNTEAFF.

The CDR3 loop reads CATSRVGGSTDTQYF. CDR3 sequence (DNA): TGTGCCACCAGCAGAGTCGGGGGAAGCACAGATACGCAGTATTTT. The rearrangement joins TRBV15 to TRBJ2-3; D may be TRBD2 (6 bases). This CDR3 contains 15 residues. Germline V lookup: CDR1 LNHNV, CDR2 YYDKDF (reference sequence). V was pared by 1 base and J by 0 bases, with 8 bases between.

The chain carries TRBV10-1 and TRBJ1-1; 10 positions match TRBD1. The CDR3 spans 13 residues. The germline CDR1 and CDR2 sequences are WNHNN and SYGVQD (reference sequence). V shed 6 bases, J shed 8 bases, and the junction held 6 bases outside the gene matches. The CDR3 spells CASSRDRGSEAFF. CDR3 nucleotide sequence: TGCGCCAGCAGCCGGGACAGGGGTTCGGAAGCTTTCTTT.

This chain joins TRBV12-3 or TRBV12-4 and TRBJ1-5; D is unclear. CDR3 size: 13 residues. The V end was cut by 3 bases, the J end by 4 bases, with 7 bases between. The CDR3 loop is CASSFWQNQPQHF. DNA of the CDR3: TGTGCCAGCAGTTTCTGGCAGAATCAGCCCCAGCATTTT.

This chain links TRBV24-1 with TRBJ2-3, with 9 bases lining up with TRBD2. This CDR3 region has 17 residues. CDR1 is KGHDR and CDR2 is SFDVKD in the germline V gene. Trimming took 3 bases from V and 0 from J; bases not matched to a gene: 6. The CDR3 DNA reads TGTGCCACCAGTGATAGCGGGGGGTTCCCTAGCACAGATACGCAGTATTTT. It translates to CATSDSGGFPSTDTQYF.

This clone was detected many times. This chain joins TRBV5-5 and TRBJ2-2, with 9 bases identical to TRBD1. There are 14 residues in the CDR3. Trimming removed 4 bases from V and 6 bases from J; junction bases left unmatched: 4. Germline loops: CDR1 SGHKS, CDR2 YYEKEE (reference sequence). CDR3 protein: CASSGTGGAGELFF. CDR3 coding DNA: TGTGCCAGCAGCGGAACAGGGGGCGCCGGGGAGCTGTTTTTT.

The CDR3 region is CASSYDRSSSPLHF. The CDR3 DNA sequence: TGTGCCAGCAGCTACGACAGGTCGAGTTCACCCCTCCACTTT. The chain uses TRBV5-4 and TRBJ1-6; D is possibly TRBD1 (6 bases). The CDR3 sequence is 14 residues long. V was shortened by 3 bases and J by 9 bases, with 13 bases between the two germline ends. The germline V gene encodes CDR1 SGHNT and CDR2 YYREEE (reference sequence).

The chain couples TRBV3-1 (or the pseudogene TRBV3-2) to TRBJ2-3; D is uncertain. This CDR3 is built from 14 residues. Trimming shortened V by 9 bases and J by 2 bases, and 15 bases separated the two germline ends. The germline gives CDR1 LGHDT, CDR2 YNNKEL (reference sequence). The CDR3 is CASSRPHPTDTQYF. The CDR3 nucleotides are TGTGCCAGTTCGAGGCCTCACCCCACAGATACGCAGTATTTT.

This clone has just one count. The V call is TRBV2, the J call TRBJ1-5, with unresolved D. The CDR3 sequence is 15 residues long. Looked up from germline, CDR1 is SNHLY and CDR2 is FYNNEI. V was cut by 6 bases and J by 6 bases, with 18 bases left in between. CDR3 nucleotides: TGTGCCAGCAGCCGTAGTAACGGAGAGGGTCAGCCCCAGCATTTT. Its protein product is CASSRSNGEGQPQHF.

The chain is built from TRBV19 and TRBJ1-1; 7 positions agree with TRBD1. After removal of 1 base from V and 5 bases from J, the junction contained 4 bases not matched to a gene. The CDR3 has 14 residues. Per the germline V gene, CDR1 is LNHDA and CDR2 is SQIVND (reference sequence). In DNA form, the CDR3 reads TGTGCCAGTAGTATAGGACAGGGAAGGACTGAAGCTTTCTTT. It yields the protein CASSIGQGRTEAFF. Based on the CDR3 plus reference TRBV19 and TRBJ1-1, the full variable domain is DGGITQSPKYLFRKEGQNVTLSCEQNLNHDAMYWYRQDPGQGLRLIYYSQIVNDFQKGDIAEGYSVSREKKESFPLTVTSAQKNPTAFYLCASSIGQGRTEAFFGQGTRLTVV.